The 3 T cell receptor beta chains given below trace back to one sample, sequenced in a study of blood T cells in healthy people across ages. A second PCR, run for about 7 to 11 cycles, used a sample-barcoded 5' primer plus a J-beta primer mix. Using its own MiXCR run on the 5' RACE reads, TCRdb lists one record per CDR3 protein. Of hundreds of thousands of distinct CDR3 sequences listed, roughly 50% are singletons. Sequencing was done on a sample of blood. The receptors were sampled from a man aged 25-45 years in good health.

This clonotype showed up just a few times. The CDR3 region is CASRRGAETQYF. The CDR3 nucleotides are TGTGCCAGCAGGCGGGGGGCTGAGACCCAGTACTTC. The chain joins TRBV12-3 or TRBV12-4 to TRBJ2-4; 8 positions agree with TRBD2. The J call may be in error: the DNA end matches TRBJ2-5 better. The CDR3 has 12 residues.

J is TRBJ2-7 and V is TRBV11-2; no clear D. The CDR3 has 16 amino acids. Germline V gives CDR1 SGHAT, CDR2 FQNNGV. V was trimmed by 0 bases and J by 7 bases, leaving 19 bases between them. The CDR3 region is CASSLDGRLAPNEQYF. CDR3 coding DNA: TGTGCCAGCAGCTTAGATGGGCGCTTGGCCCCCAATGAGCAGTACTTC.

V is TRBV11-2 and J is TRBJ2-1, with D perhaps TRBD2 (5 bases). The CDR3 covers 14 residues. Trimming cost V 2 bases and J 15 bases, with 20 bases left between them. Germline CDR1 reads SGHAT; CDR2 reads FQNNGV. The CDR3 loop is CASSLNRSGRRGFF. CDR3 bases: TGTGCCAGCAGCTTAAATAGGAGCGGTCGTCGGGGGTTCTTC.